Listed here are 6 T cell receptor beta chains from one sample, sequenced in a study of T cells after yellow fever vaccination. TCRdb analysed the 5' RACE reads with MiXCR anew, one entry per CDR3 protein. The data contain 100,000 to 150,000 distinct CDR3 sequences, about 16% of them singletons. The sequencing used CD8+ T cells sorted from PBMCs, collected 5 days after the yellow fever booster vaccination. The source of these receptors is a man aged 18 to 35 who received the YFV17D yellow fever vaccine.

This clonotype was recorded at least ten times. The V and J genes are TRBV12-5 and TRBJ2-7; D possibly corresponds to TRBD1 (5 bases). The germline gives CDR1 LGHNT, CDR2 FRNRAP. Trimming removed 1 base at V and 5 bases at J, with 9 bases between. This CDR3 contains 13 residues. The CDR3: CASGLEGFNEQYF. As DNA, the CDR3 is TGTGCTAGTGGTTTGGAGGGGTTCAACGAGCAGTACTTC.

V is TRBV7-2 and J is TRBJ2-7; no clear D gene. Between the trimmed V and J ends, which lost 5 bases and 2 bases, there was a span of 10 bases. There are 13 residues in the CDR3. CDR1 and CDR2 from the germline V gene are SGHTA and FQGNSA. This CDR3 reads CASSQERTYEQYV. CDR3 nucleotide sequence: TGTGCCAGCAGCCAAGAAAGGACCTACGAGCAGTACGTC.

This clonotype was observed a handful of times. This chain joins TRBV3-1 and TRBJ2-1, with D possibly being TRBD2 (5 bases). The germline CDR1 and CDR2 sequences are LGHDT and YNNKEL (reference sequence). This CDR3 is 13 amino acids long. Trimming took 2 bases from V and 7 from J, leaving 9 bases between them. CDR3 region: CASSQSSGNEQFF. The DNA for the CDR3 is TGTGCCAGCAGCCAAAGTTCGGGGAATGAGCAGTTCTTC.

The gene calls are TRBV20-1 and TRBJ2-3; D is uncertain. Germline V gives CDR1 DFQATT, CDR2 SNEGSKA (reference sequence). The CDR3 loop spans 16 amino acids. V lost 5 bases to trimming and J lost 4 bases, with 22 bases between them. The CDR3 spells CSAVKSSSTASDTQYF. The CDR3 region has the DNA TGCAGTGCTGTCAAGTCCAGTTCTACGGCCTCAGATACGCAGTATTTT.

This clonotype occurred a few times. The J gene is TRBJ2-7, the V gene TRBV10-3; D gene ambiguous. V was trimmed by 4 bases and J by 4 bases, leaving 14 bases between them. The CDR3 loop spans 14 amino acids. Germline V lookup: CDR1 ENHRY, CDR2 SYGVKD. This CDR3 is CAISVDPIGYEQYF. In DNA form, the CDR3 reads TGTGCCATCAGTGTGGACCCTATCGGATACGAGCAGTACTTC.

This clonotype has only a few counts. V is TRBV12-3 or TRBV12-4 and J is TRBJ2-3, with 13 bases lining up with TRBD2. J lost 7 bases, V lost 6 bases, and 7 bases had no gene match. The CDR3 extends over 15 amino acids. The CDR3 bases are TGTGCCAGCAGCCAACTAGCGGGGGGGCAGAATACGCAGTATTTT. The encoded protein is CASSQLAGGQNTQYF.